Below, 9 T cell receptor beta chains from the same sample are listed, as sequenced in a study of regulatory T cells in long-lasting Graves disease. Through Arm-PCR of CDR3 regions and iRepertoire HTBI primers, TCR beta libraries were built. In TCRdb, the multiplex PCR reads were re-called with MiXCR into one record per CDR3 protein. Of more than 350,000 distinct CDR3 sequences in the sample, more than 13% were seen once. Described time point: newly diagnosed GD, antithyroid drugs for less than 3 months. Following extraction of RNA from PBMCs, that RNA was used to make the TCR library. These records were also assigned to another study, of T cells in Graves' hyperthyroidism and ophthalmopathy.

The sequencing used peripheral blood mononuclear cells (PBMCs), collected at new diagnosis, from a patient treated with antithyroid drugs. These receptors originate from a woman in her twenties or thirties with Graves disease.

At least ten counts were recorded for this clonotype. This chain joins TRBV6-1 and TRBJ2-3; 10 bases are a match to TRBD1. Germline values: CDR1 MNHNS, CDR2 SASEGT. The CDR3 length is 16 residues. The junction had 12 bases not matched to a gene; V was cut back by 8 bases and J by 4 bases. The CDR3 DNA sequence: TGTGCCAGCTCCTATACCTCCGGGACAGGGGCAGATACGCAGTATTTT. Encoded protein: CASSYTSGTGADTQYF.

This clonotype was recorded at least ten times. The V gene is TRBV28, the J gene TRBJ2-5; the D gene is possibly TRBD2 (7 bases). Per the germline V gene, CDR1 is MDHEN and CDR2 is SYDVKM. V was clipped by 8 bases and J by 1 base, with 14 bases between them. The CDR3 is made up of 14 amino acids. CDR3 sequence (DNA): TGTGCCAGCGAGGGGGGGGTAGGCCAAGAGACCCAGTACTTC. It codes for CASEGGVGQETQYF.

There are many counts of this clonotype. The chain has TRBV20-1 and TRBJ2-1, with 13 bases that match TRBD2. After removal of 6 bases from V and 1 base from J, the junction contained 9 bases not matched to a gene. From germline, CDR1 is DFQATT and CDR2 SNEGSKA (reference sequence). This CDR3 has 17 residues. CDR3 DNA: TGCAGTGCCACAGGACTAGCGGGAGCTAGGTCCTACAATGAGCAGTTCTTC. Amino acid sequence: CSATGLAGARSYNEQFF.

The chain has TRBV12-3 or TRBV12-4 and TRBJ2-5; D not resolved. V lost 6 bases and J lost 5, with 13 bases in between. The CDR3 has 13 residues. This CDR3 is CASSKTVVETQYF. The CDR3 nucleotides are TGTGCCAGCAGCAAAACCGTGGTCGAGACCCAGTACTTC.

This clonotype was counted at least ten times. The junction and the germline gene differ at one end; a read error may be behind it. The J gene is TRBJ1-2, the V gene TRBV5-1; D may be TRBD1 (5 bases). Germline loops: CDR1 SGHRS, CDR2 YFSETQ. The CDR3 has 13 amino acids. The CDR3 nucleotides are TGTGCCAGCAGTGCAGGGTCCTCTTATGGCTACACCTTC. Residues: CASSAGSSYGYTF. The full variable domain, completed using reference TRBV5-1 and TRBJ1-2, is KAGVTQTPRYLIKTRGQQVTLSCSPISGHRSVSWYQQTPGQGLQFLFEYFSETQRNKGNFPGRFSGRQFSNSRSEMNVSTLELGDSALYLCASSAGSSYGYTFGSGTRLTVV.

The table lists this clonotype with many counts. V and J are TRBV18 and TRBJ2-2, with D hard to call. The CDR3 has 15 amino acids. Trimming pared 1 base from V and 5 bases from J, leaving 11 bases between. Germline V gives CDR1 KGHSH, CDR2 LQKENI. The CDR3 protein is CASSPLAGWTGELFF. The CDR3 DNA is TGTGCCAGCTCACCACTCGCAGGCTGGACCGGGGAGCTGTTTTTT.

This clonotype appeared many times. The rearrangement joins TRBV5-1 to TRBJ2-2, with TRBD2 identical over 12 bases. The CDR3 length is 17 residues. Germline lookup yields CDR1 SGHRS and CDR2 YFSETQ. The V segment lost 0 bases and the J segment 9 bases; nucleotides outside the gene matches: 9. The CDR3 spells CASSLAKTSGSVRELFF. For the CDR3, the DNA is TGCGCCAGCAGCTTGGCCAAGACTAGCGGGAGTGTGCGGGAGCTGTTTTTT.

The chain combines TRBV2 with TRBJ2-7; no clear D. Trimming removed 1 base from V and 5 bases from J, with 12 bases in between. Germline V gene lookup returns CDR1 SNHLY and CDR2 FYNNEI. The CDR3 has 14 amino acids. The CDR3 region is CASSEEAVRDEQYF. For the CDR3, the DNA is TGTGCCAGCAGTGAAGAGGCGGTACGGGACGAGCAGTACTTC.

A few counts support this clonotype. The rearrangement uses TRBV9 and TRBJ2-2, with D perhaps matching TRBD2 (5 bases). V was trimmed by 5 bases and J by 3 bases, leaving 8 bases between them. The CDR3 covers 13 residues. Per the germline V gene, CDR1 is SGDLS and CDR2 is YYNGEE. CDR3 loop: CASRVGDTGELFF. In DNA, the CDR3 is TGTGCCAGCAGAGTCGGGGACACCGGGGAGCTGTTTTTT.